This entry features one TCR beta chain sequence. The conserved phenylalanine or tryptophan normally closing the CDR3 is absent here, so this likely arose from a read error. The CDR3 is 16 amino acids. J gave up 7 bases and V 6 bases, and 17 bases lay outside the gene matches. Germline V CDR1 and CDR2: MNHEY, SVGEGT. Priming with a constant-region primer yielded TCR beta cDNA from 400 to 500 ng total RNA. Three nested multiplex PCR rounds of slightly modified ARM-PCR generated TCR beta libraries. A C-beta reverse primer was combined with TRBV1-TRBV30 forward primers in the first two PCR rounds, and each round had approximately 9 cycles. TCRdb used MiXCR to reprocess the multiplex PCR reads, holding one entry per CDR3 protein. The sample gives almost 45,000 distinct CDR3 sequences, approximately 82% of which show up once; roughly 38% is in the top ten. These data belong to a study of tumor-infiltrating lymphocytes in primary liver carcinoma. Looking at the study overall: The study reported T1-T3 N0M0 tumors spanning 4.2 to 10 cm.

The source material, about 18-33 mg of unsorted bulk tissue, was used to co-extract RNA and DNA. The sequence came from a woman between 25 and 40 years old with primary liver carcinoma and hepatitis B virus infection. The chain couples TRBV6-2 or TRBV6-3 to TRBJ2-7; TRBD2 matches at 8 bases. The sequenced material came from tumor-adjacent normal liver tissue. The CDR3 here is CASRRLAGGGHGEQYL. In DNA form, the CDR3 reads TGTGCCAGCAGACGTCTGGCCGGGGGGGGACATGGAGAGCAGTACCTC.